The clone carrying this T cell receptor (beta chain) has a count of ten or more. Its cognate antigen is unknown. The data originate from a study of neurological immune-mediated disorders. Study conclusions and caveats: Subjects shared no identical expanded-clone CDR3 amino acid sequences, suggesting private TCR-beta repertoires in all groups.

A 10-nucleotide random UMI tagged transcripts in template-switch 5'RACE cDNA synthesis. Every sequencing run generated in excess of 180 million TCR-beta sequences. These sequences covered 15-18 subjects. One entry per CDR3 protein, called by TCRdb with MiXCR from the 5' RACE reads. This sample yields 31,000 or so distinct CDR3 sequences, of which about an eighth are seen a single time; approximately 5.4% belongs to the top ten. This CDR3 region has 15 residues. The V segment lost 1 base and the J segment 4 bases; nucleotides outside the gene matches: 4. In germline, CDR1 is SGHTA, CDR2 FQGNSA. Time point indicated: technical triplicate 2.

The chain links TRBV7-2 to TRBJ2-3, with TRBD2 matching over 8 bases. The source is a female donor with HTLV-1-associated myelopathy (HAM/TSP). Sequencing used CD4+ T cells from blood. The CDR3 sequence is CASSLVGGGSDTQYF. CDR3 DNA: TGTGCCAGCAGCTTAGTGGGCGGGGGGTCAGATACGCAGTATTTT.